The present entry profiles one TCR beta chain with its context. Its antigen is unidentified. These data belong to a study of OX40 agonist ivuxolimab in advanced cancers. Across the study: Every 2 weeks, ivuxolimab was infused into the patients intravenously at between 0.01 and 10 mg/kg. Earlier treatment with anti-PD-1, anti-PD-L1 or anti-CTLA-4 was permitted, and about 40% had received some. Three patients responded partially, comprising one with hepatocellular carcinoma and two with cutaneous melanoma.

Using immunoSEQ multiplex PCR, the repertoire was profiled, and TCRdb retains in-frame clones only, with some absent. The sample lists about 64,000 clones; about 86% were seen once. The study's findings and limits: Part of the nonresponder group also had normalized T-cell clonal expansion that was low.

The material sequenced was CD4+ or CD8+ T cells sorted from blood, taken in a trial of the OX40 agonist ivuxolimab. The origin of this receptor is an adult with an advanced solid tumor such as melanoma, head and neck, liver or kidney cancer.

CDR3 nucleotide sequence: TGTGCCAGCAGCTTGGCGGGGGGGCCGTCCTACAATGAGCAGTTCTTC. This translates into CASSLAGGPSYNEQFF. The chain carries TRBV5-4 and TRBJ2-1; 8 bases fit TRBD2. The V segment lost 0 bases and the J segment 1 base; nucleotides outside the gene matches: 3. Germline V lookup: CDR1 SGHNT, CDR2 YYREEE (reference sequence). There are 16 residues in the CDR3.